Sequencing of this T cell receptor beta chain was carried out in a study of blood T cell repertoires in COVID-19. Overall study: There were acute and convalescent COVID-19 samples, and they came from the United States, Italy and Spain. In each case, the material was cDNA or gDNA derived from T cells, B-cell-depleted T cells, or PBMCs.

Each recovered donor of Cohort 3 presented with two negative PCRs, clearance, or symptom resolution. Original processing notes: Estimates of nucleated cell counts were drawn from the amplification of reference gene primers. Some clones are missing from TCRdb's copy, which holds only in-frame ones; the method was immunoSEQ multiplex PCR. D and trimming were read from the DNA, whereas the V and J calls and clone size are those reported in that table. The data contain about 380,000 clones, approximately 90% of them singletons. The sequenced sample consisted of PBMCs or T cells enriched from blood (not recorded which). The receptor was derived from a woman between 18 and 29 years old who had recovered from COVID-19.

The CDR3 region is CAIRGTGMGETQYF. The CDR3 region has the DNA TGTGCCATCCGCGGTACAGGGATGGGGGAGACCCAGTACTTC. V usage is TRBV28 and J usage is TRBJ2-5, with D perhaps matching TRBD1 (6 bases). V was cut by 10 bases and J by 5 bases, with 20 bases left in between. This CDR3 spans 14 amino acids. CDR1 and CDR2 (germline): MDHEN, SYDVKM.